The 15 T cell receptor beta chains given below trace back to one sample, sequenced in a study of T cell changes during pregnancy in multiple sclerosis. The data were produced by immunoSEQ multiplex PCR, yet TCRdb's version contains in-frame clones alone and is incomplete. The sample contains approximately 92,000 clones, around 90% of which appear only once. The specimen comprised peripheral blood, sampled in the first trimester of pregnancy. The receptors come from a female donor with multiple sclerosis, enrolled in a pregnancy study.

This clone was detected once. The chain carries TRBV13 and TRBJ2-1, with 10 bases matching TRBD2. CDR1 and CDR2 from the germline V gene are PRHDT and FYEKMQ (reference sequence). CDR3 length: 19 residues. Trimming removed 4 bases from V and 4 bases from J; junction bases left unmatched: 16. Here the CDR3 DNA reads TGTGCCAGCAGCTCTTCGACTAGCGGGCGCTGGGGGGATTACAATGAGCAGTTCTTC. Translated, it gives CASSSSTSGRWGDYNEQFF.

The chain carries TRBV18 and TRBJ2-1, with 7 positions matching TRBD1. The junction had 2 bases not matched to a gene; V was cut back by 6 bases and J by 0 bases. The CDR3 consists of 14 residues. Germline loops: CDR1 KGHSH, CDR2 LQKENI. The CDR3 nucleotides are TGTGCCAGCTCCCGGGACAGCTCCTACAATGAGCAGTTCTTC. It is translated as CASSRDSSYNEQFF.

CDR3 residues: CASEQRGTMGYTF. DNA of the CDR3: TGTGCCAGCGAGCAGCGGGGTACTATGGGCTACACCTTC. This chain uses TRBV6-1 with TRBJ1-2, with D hard to call. The CDR3 has 13 amino acids. The V end was cut by 8 bases, the J end by 8 bases, with 18 bases between. Germline loops: CDR1 MNHNS, CDR2 SASEGT.

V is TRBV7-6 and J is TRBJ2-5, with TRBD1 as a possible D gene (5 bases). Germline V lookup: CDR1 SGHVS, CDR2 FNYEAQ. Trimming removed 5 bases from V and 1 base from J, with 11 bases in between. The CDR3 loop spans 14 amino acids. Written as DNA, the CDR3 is TGTGCCAGCAGCCCGAGAGACAGCCAAGAGACCCAGTACTTC. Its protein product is CASSPRDSQETQYF.

In DNA form, the CDR3 reads TGTGCCAGCAGTGCCGGGGGGACGACCTACGAGCAGTACTTC. This gives the protein CASSAGGTTYEQYF. The chain joins TRBV9 to TRBJ2-7; 7 positions match TRBD2. J was trimmed by 2 bases and V by 5 bases; bases with no gene match: 7. CDR3 length equals 14 residues. Germline CDR1 and CDR2: SGDLS and YYNGEE.

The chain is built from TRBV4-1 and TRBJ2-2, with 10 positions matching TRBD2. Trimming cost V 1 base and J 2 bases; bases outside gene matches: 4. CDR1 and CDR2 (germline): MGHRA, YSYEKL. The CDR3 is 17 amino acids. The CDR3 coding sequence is TGCGCCAGCAGCCAAGTCGGACTAGCGGTTAACACCGGGGAGCTGTTTTTT. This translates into CASSQVGLAVNTGELFF.

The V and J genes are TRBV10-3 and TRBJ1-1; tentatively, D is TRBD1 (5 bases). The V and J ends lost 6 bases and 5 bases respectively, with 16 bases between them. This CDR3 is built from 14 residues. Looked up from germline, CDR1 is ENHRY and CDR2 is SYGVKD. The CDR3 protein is CAIRERQKATEAFF. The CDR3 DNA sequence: TGTGCCATCAGGGAAAGACAGAAAGCTACTGAAGCTTTCTTT.

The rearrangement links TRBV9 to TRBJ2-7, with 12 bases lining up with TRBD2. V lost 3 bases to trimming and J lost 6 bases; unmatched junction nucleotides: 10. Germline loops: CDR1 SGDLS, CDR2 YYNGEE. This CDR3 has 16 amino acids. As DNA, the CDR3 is TGTGCCAGCAGCGCGGGACTAGCGGGTTCTCCTTTCGAGCAGTACTTC. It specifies CASSAGLAGSPFEQYF.

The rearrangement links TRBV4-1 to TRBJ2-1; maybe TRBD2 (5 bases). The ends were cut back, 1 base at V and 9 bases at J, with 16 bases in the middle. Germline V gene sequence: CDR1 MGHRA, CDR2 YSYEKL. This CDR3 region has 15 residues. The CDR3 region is CASSQVRTRAGEQFF. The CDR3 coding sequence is TGCGCCAGCAGCCAAGTGAGAACGAGGGCGGGTGAGCAGTTCTTC.

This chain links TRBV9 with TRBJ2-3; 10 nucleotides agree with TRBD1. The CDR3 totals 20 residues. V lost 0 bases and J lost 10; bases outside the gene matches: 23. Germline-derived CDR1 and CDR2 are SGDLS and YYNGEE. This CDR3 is CASSVAGTGVSPLNASSQYF. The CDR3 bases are TGTGCCAGCAGCGTAGCGGGGACAGGGGTTTCCCCCTTAAATGCATCATCGCAGTATTTT.

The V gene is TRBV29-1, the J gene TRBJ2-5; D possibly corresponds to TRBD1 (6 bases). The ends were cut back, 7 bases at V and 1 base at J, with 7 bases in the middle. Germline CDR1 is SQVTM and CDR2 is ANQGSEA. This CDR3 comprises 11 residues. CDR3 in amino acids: CSGTVQETQYF. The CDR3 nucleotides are TGCAGCGGGACAGTCCAAGAGACCCAGTACTTC. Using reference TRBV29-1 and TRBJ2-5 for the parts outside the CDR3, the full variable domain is SAVISQKPSRDICQRGTSLTIQCQVDSQVTMMFWYRQQPGQSLTLIATANQGSEATYESGFVIDKFPISRPNLTFSTLTVSNMSPEDSSIYLCSGTVQETQYFGPGTRLLVL.

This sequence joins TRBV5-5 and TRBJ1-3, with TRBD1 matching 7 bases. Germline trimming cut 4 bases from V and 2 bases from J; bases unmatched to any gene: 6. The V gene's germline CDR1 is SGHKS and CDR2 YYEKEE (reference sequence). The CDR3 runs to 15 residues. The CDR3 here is CASSTGTATGNTIYF. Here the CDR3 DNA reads TGTGCCAGCAGCACCGGGACAGCCACTGGAAACACCATATATTTT.

The CDR3 nucleotides are TGTGCCAGCCACCCCGGCGGGAGGCAGCCCCAGCATTTT. Encoded protein: CASHPGGRQPQHF. The gene calls are TRBV28 and TRBJ1-5; D ambiguous. Germline V gene data show CDR1 as MDHEN and CDR2 as SYDVKM. V lost 8 bases and J lost 7, with 15 bases in between. The CDR3 covers 13 residues.

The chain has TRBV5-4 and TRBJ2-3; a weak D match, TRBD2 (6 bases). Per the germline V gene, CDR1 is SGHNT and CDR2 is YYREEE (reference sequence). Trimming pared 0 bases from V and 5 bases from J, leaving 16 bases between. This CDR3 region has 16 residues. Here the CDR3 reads CASSLGLTAGGDTQYF. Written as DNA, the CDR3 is TGTGCCAGCAGCTTGGGTCTGACCGCCGGGGGAGATACGCAGTATTTT.

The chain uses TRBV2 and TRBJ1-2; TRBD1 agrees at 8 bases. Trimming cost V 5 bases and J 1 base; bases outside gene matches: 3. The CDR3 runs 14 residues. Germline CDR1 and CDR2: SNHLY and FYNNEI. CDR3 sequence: CASSQGAVNYGYTF. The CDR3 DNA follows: TGTGCCAGCAGTCAGGGGGCGGTTAACTATGGCTACACCTTC.